This paragraph covers one T cell receptor (beta chain) sequence. Across under 25 US areas, participants ranged in age from about 18 to 100 years. Participants had their cohort set by participant-reported clinical history. Cohort 3 recovered donors had two negative PCRs, clearance, or symptom resolution. This entry comes from a study of blood T cell repertoires in COVID-19. For the study at large: Samples of COVID-19 (acute and convalescent) were obtained from the United States, Italy and Spain.

Repertoires were generated with immunoSEQ multiplex PCR, while TCRdb's copy carries only in-frame clones and drops some. The sample lists almost 250,000 clones; about 87% were seen once. Material for sequencing was PBMCs or T cells enriched from blood (not recorded which). This clonotype was obtained from a woman in her forties or fifties who had recovered from COVID-19.

As DNA, the CDR3 is TGTGCCAGCAGAGCAGGGGAGCGGACTGAAGCTTTCTTT. Residues: CASRAGERTEAFF. This chain joins TRBV6-5 and TRBJ1-1, with D perhaps TRBD1 (6 bases). CDR1 is MNHEY, CDR2 SVGAGI, per germline. This CDR3 is 13 amino acids long. The ends were cut back, 6 bases at V and 5 bases at J, with 13 bases in the middle.